This T cell receptor (beta chain) was observed in a study of shared clonotypes between healthy human individuals. This CDR3 is built from 13 residues. V gave up 5 bases and J gave up 5 bases, with 15 bases separating them. Germline V CDR1 and CDR2: GTSNPN, SVGIG (reference sequence). Method: immunoSEQ multiplex PCR; TCRdb's copy keeps in-frame clones and lacks some. Here the sample spans some 1,100,000 clones, around three quarters being singletons. The TCR was taken from a man aged 18 to 35 in good health. Some clones in this sample may be carry-over from other donors' samples. The J gene is TRBJ1-2, the V gene TRBV30; no clear D gene. Material: memory CD4+ T cells from PBMCs. As to subset: CD45RA-negative fraction. This chain's CDR3 is CAWGTSSSYGYTF. The DNA of the CDR3 is TGTGCCTGGGGTACAAGCTCCTCGTATGGCTACACCTTC.